These T cell receptor beta chains were read from a single sample in a study of OX40 agonist ivuxolimab in advanced cancers. This table comes from immunoSEQ multiplex PCR, and its TCRdb copy is limited to in-frame clones, with some not included. Here the sample spans about 84,000 clones, around 84% being singletons. The material was CD4+ or CD8+ T cells sorted from blood, obtained in a trial of the OX40 agonist ivuxolimab. The source of these receptors is an adult with an advanced solid tumor such as melanoma, head and neck, liver or kidney cancer. Each CDR3 is given with its conserved first and last residue. A D gene is named only where the DNA matches it firmly. Clone size is given for some rows only: seen once, a few or many times, or a class if the clone is expanded.

cdr3_nt | cdr3_aa | j_call | clone_size | d_call | v_call
TGCAGCGTGTCCGGGGGCGTCTCTGGAAACACCATATATTTT | CSVSGGVSGNTIYF | TRBJ1-3 | . | . | TRBV29-1
TGTGCCAGCAGCCCTCTCTCCGGGGGGAAGTATGGCTACACCTTC | CASSPLSGGKYGYTF | TRBJ1-2 | . | . | TRBV4-2
TGTGCCAGCTCGCCGAGGGAGGGGGCTGGGGCCAACGTCCTGACTTTC | CASSPREGAGANVLTF | TRBJ2-6 | . | . | TRBV18
TGTGCCAGCAGCGCAGGGGGTGGGCGGGGCCGATCACCCCTCCACTTT | CASSAGGGRGRSPLHF | TRBJ1-6 | . | TRBD1 | TRBV2
TGTGCCAGCAGTGTGACAGGGTCCACTGGAAACACCATATATTTT | CASSVTGSTGNTIYF | TRBJ1-3 | . | TRBD1 | TRBV28
TGTGCCAGCAGCAGGGACAGCTCCTACAATGAGCAGTTCTTC | CASSRDSSYNEQFF | TRBJ2-1 | . | TRBD1 | TRBV27
TGTGCCAGCAGCTTGCAGGGAGTTCAGCCCCAGCATTTT | CASSLQGVQPQHF | TRBJ1-5 | . | . | TRBV5-6
TGTGCCAGCAGTTTCGAGGTGAGGGACGGCTACACCTTC | CASSFEVRDGYTF | TRBJ1-2 | . | . | TRBV6-6
TGTGCCAGCAGCCGGGGGACAGGGGGGAATGAGCAGTTCTTC | CASSRGTGGNEQFF | TRBJ2-1 | . | TRBD1 | TRBV6-5
TGTGCCAGCAGCGCCGGGACAGGGGGCGAAGAGACCCAGTACTTC | CASSAGTGGEETQYF | TRBJ2-5 | . | TRBD1 | TRBV7-2
TGTGCCAGTAGTTTCCGGGGTCAAAATCAGCCCCAGCATTTT | CASSFRGQNQPQHF | TRBJ1-5 | few | . | TRBV19
TGTGCCAGCAGCCGGGGGAGCTCCTACAATGAGCAGTTCTTC | CASSRGSSYNEQFF | TRBJ2-1 | . | . | TRBV7-2
TGTGCCACCAGCAGAGCGGGACTAGCGGGTTCAGATACGCAGTATTTT | CATSRAGLAGSDTQYF | TRBJ2-3 | . | TRBD2 | TRBV15
TGTGCCAGCAGTGAAACACATCGGAATCAGCCCCAGCATTTT | CASSETHRNQPQHF | TRBJ1-5 | . | . | TRBV6-1
TGTGCCAGCAGCTCGGACTTTGGCCGAAACACCATATATTTT | CASSSDFGRNTIYF | TRBJ1-3 | . | . | TRBV5-4
TGTGCCAGCAGGCCGGGATTCGAGGGAAACTATGGCTACACCTTC | CASRPGFEGNYGYTF | TRBJ1-2 | . | . | TRBV28
TGTGCCAGCAGTGAAGAGGACTGGGGCAATCAGCCCCAGCATTTT | CASSEEDWGNQPQHF | TRBJ1-5 | . | . | TRBV6-1
TGTGCCAGCAGTCAGTCCTCTCCAGGGGGCAGGGAGCAGTTCTTC | CASSQSSPGGREQFF | TRBJ2-1 | . | TRBD1 | TRBV27
TGTGCCAGCAGCACAGGCTCCTACGAGCAGTACTTC | CASSTGSYEQYF | TRBJ2-7 | . | . | TRBV6-6
TGTGCCAGCAGCCCGACTAGCGGGGAACAAGAGACCCAGTACTTC | CASSPTSGEQETQYF | TRBJ2-5 | . | TRBD2 | TRBV7-2
TGTGCCAGCAGAATAAGAAGCGATAATTCACCCCTCCACTTT | CASRIRSDNSPLHF | TRBJ1-6 | . | . | TRBV28
TGTGCCAGCAGTTTGTGGGGAGGGGGCGGGGAGCTGTTTTTT | CASSLWGGGGELFF | TRBJ2-2 | . | . | TRBV6-5
TGTGCCAGCAGCTTACTCGCATCGGTCCAAGAGACCCAGTACTTC | CASSLLASVQETQYF | TRBJ2-5 | . | . | TRBV7-3
TGTGCCAGCAGCTTTACTAGTTGGAATGAGCAGTTCTTC | CASSFTSWNEQFF | TRBJ2-1 | . | . | TRBV13
TGTGCCAGCAGGCCCGGGACCGCGAACACCGGGGAGCTGTTTTTT | CASRPGTANTGELFF | TRBJ2-2 | . | . | TRBV6-1
TGTGCCAGCAGCTTACCCACCCCCAGTCCTAGCGGCTACACCTTC | CASSLPTPSPSGYTF | TRBJ1-2 | once | . | TRBV28